Listed below are T cell receptor beta chains from one sample, sequenced in a study of regulatory T cells in long-lasting Graves disease. A single record per CDR3 protein comes from TCRdb applying MiXCR to the multiplex PCR reads. The table lists hundreds of thousands of distinct CDR3 sequences, less than 20% of them singletons. The same specimen was also included in a second study, on T cells in Graves' hyperthyroidism and ophthalmopathy.

The sample consisted of peripheral blood mononuclear cells (PBMCs), taken at new diagnosis, from a patient treated with antithyroid drugs. The receptors shown here come from a young woman with Graves disease. Both conserved end residues are part of each CDR3. A D gene is named only where the DNA matches it firmly. The listing skips clone size in some rows; elsewhere it reads once, few, many or a size class.

V gene: TRBV2
D gene: -
J gene: TRBJ2-2
clone size: few
CDR3 length: 15
CDR3 DNA: TGTGCCAGCAGTGATCCACACAGAGGTACCGGGGAGCTGTTTTTT
CDR3 protein: CASSDPHRGTGELFF

V gene: TRBV18
D gene: -
J gene: TRBJ2-7
clone size: -
CDR3 length: 16
CDR3 DNA: TGTGCCAGCTCACCACTGGCGGGTGGGTCCCACTACGAGCAGTACTTC
CDR3 protein: CASSPLAGGSHYEQYF

V gene: TRBV25-1
D gene: -
J gene: TRBJ1-2
clone size: few
CDR3 length: 14
CDR3 DNA: TGTGCCAGCAGTGAATTTAAGGACAACTATGGCTACACCTTC
CDR3 protein: CASSEFKDNYGYTF

V gene: TRBV19
D gene: TRBD2
J gene: TRBJ2-3
clone size: few
CDR3 length: 18
CDR3 DNA: TGTGCCAGTAGTAAACAGGGACTAGCGGGAAAAAGAACAGATACGCAGTATTTT
CDR3 protein: CASSKQGLAGKRTDTQYF

V gene: TRBV19
D gene: -
J gene: TRBJ1-1
clone size: -
CDR3 length: 14
CDR3 DNA: TGTGCCAGTGGTATGGTGGCGGGGAACACTGAAGCTTTCTTT
CDR3 protein: CASGMVAGNTEAFF

V gene: TRBV28
D gene: -
J gene: TRBJ1-3
clone size: few
CDR3 length: 15
CDR3 DNA: TGTGCCAGCAGTTCTCCATGGAGATCTGGAAACACCATATATTTT
CDR3 protein: CASSSPWRSGNTIYF

V gene: TRBV7-8
D gene: -
J gene: TRBJ2-3
clone size: -
CDR3 length: 14
CDR3 DNA: TGTGCCAGCAGCTCTCTCCCCAGCACAGATACGCAGTATTTT
CDR3 protein: CASSSLPSTDTQYF

V gene: TRBV5-1
D gene: TRBD2
J gene: TRBJ2-7
clone size: many
CDR3 length: 15
CDR3 DNA: TGCGCCAGCAGCTGGAGCGGGGGGATGGCCAACGAGCAGTACTTC
CDR3 protein: CASSWSGGMANEQYF

V gene: TRBV2
D gene: -
J gene: TRBJ1-2
clone size: few
CDR3 length: 13
CDR3 DNA: TGTGCCAGCAGCGAGGAACAGGAATTCGGCTACACCTTC
CDR3 protein: CASSEEQEFGYTF

V gene: TRBV24-1
D gene: TRBD1
J gene: TRBJ1-1
clone size: many
CDR3 length: 13
CDR3 DNA: TGTGCCAGCTCGGGACAGGTGGACACTGAAGCTTTCTTT
CDR3 protein: CASSGQVDTEAFF

V gene: TRBV5-1
D gene: -
J gene: TRBJ2-7
clone size: many
CDR3 length: 15
CDR3 DNA: TGCGCCAGCAGCTTGGTGGACACCTCTATCTACGAGCAGTACTTC
CDR3 protein: CASSLVDTSIYEQYF

V gene: TRBV19
D gene: -
J gene: TRBJ2-3
clone size: -
CDR3 length: 13
CDR3 DNA: TGTGCCAGTAGCACTCCTAGCACAGATACGCAGTATTTT
CDR3 protein: CASSTPSTDTQYF

V gene: TRBV28
D gene: TRBD2
J gene: TRBJ2-3
clone size: many
CDR3 length: 16
CDR3 DNA: TGTGCCAGCAGCGTTAGCGGGAGGAGTTTAGGAGATACGCAGTATTTT
CDR3 protein: CASSVSGRSLGDTQYF

V gene: TRBV28
D gene: TRBD1
J gene: TRBJ1-6
clone size: many
CDR3 length: 16
CDR3 DNA: TGTGCCAGCTCGCGACAGGGGCTGAACCTGGGATCACCCCTCCACTTT
CDR3 protein: CASSRQGLNLGSPLHF

V gene: TRBV20-1
D gene: TRBD1
J gene: TRBJ1-2
clone size: few
CDR3 length: 15
CDR3 DNA: TGCAGTGCTACCCGGGACAGGGAGGTGAACTATGGCTACACCTTC
CDR3 protein: CSATRDREVNYGYTF

V gene: TRBV7-3
D gene: -
J gene: TRBJ2-2
clone size: -
CDR3 length: 14
CDR3 DNA: TGTGCCAGCAGCCCCACAAAAAACACCGGGGAGCTGTTTTTT
CDR3 protein: CASSPTKNTGELFF

V gene: TRBV29-1
D gene: -
J gene: TRBJ2-5
clone size: -
CDR3 length: 13
CDR3 DNA: TGCAGCGTTAGGACACCGCCGGGTGAGACCCAGTACTTC
CDR3 protein: CSVRTPPGETQYF

V gene: TRBV5-1
D gene: TRBD2
J gene: TRBJ2-1
clone size: few
CDR3 length: 12
CDR3 DNA: TGCGCCAGCACTAGCGGGAGCAATGAGCAGTTCTTC
CDR3 protein: CASTSGSNEQFF

V gene: TRBV12-3/TRBV12-4
D gene: -
J gene: TRBJ1-2
clone size: many
CDR3 length: 13
CDR3 DNA: TGTGCCAGCAGTTTAGTTTCCGTGGGCGGAGACACCTTC
CDR3 protein: CASSLVSVGGDTF

V gene: TRBV5-1
D gene: -
J gene: TRBJ1-1
clone size: -
CDR3 length: 15
CDR3 DNA: TGCGCCAGCAGGGCGGGGGACCGAATCGTGGTTGAAGCTTTCTTT
CDR3 protein: CASRAGDRIVVEAFF

V gene: TRBV6-2/TRBV6-3
D gene: TRBD1
J gene: TRBJ2-7
clone size: many
CDR3 length: 15
CDR3 DNA: TGTGCCAGCAGCGGCCCGGGACAGGGCACCTACGAGCAGTACTTC
CDR3 protein: CASSGPGQGTYEQYF

V gene: TRBV5-1
D gene: TRBD1
J gene: TRBJ2-3
clone size: -
CDR3 length: 15
CDR3 DNA: TGCGCCAGCAGCCCGGACAGGGCCCCTTCAGATACGCAGTATTTT
CDR3 protein: CASSPDRAPSDTQYF

V gene: TRBV11-2
D gene: -
J gene: TRBJ2-3
clone size: -
CDR3 length: 15
CDR3 DNA: TGTGCCAGCAGCGGTAAAGGGAGTTGGACAGATACGCAGTATTTT
CDR3 protein: CASSGKGSWTDTQYF

V gene: TRBV15
D gene: -
J gene: TRBJ2-2
clone size: -
CDR3 length: 14
CDR3 DNA: TGTGCCACCACGGAGGGCCCGAACACCGGGGAGCTGTTTTTT
CDR3 protein: CATTEGPNTGELFF

V gene: TRBV7-9
D gene: -
J gene: TRBJ1-1
clone size: many
CDR3 length: 15
CDR3 DNA: TGTGCCAGCAGCCCCTCCGGGACACCGAACACTGAAGCTTTCTTT
CDR3 protein: CASSPSGTPNTEAFF